This entry features one T cell receptor beta chain sequence. Its antigen is still unknown. The data derive from a study of cytomegalovirus exposure and HLA in healthy donors. Study information: The Caucasian-associated ancestry cluster contained 81% of the approximately 400 genotyped donors.

Trimming pared 5 bases from V and 0 bases from J, leaving 14 bases between. CDR3 size: 16 residues. CDR1 and CDR2 from the germline V gene are MDHEN and SYDVKM. Study results and limitations: Sequencing likely generated an artifact that appeared as a cluster of highly shared sequence variants. Previous analysis showed most TCR beta V segments were productive about 87% or about 30% of the time. Later analysis suggested links between common viral pathogens and several top significant clusters.

PCR employed 60 Vbeta and 13 Jbeta primers. TCRdb's table, derived via immunoSEQ multiplex PCR, lists solely in-frame clones and lacks some. The sample holds about 240,000 clones, over 70% seen once. The chain is built from TRBV28 and TRBJ2-1; D possibly corresponds to TRBD2 (6 bases). The receptor's source is a woman in her fifties or sixties in good health and CMV-seropositive. The sample comprised PBMCs. The CDR3 bases are TGTGCCAGCAGTCCCTGGGACGGGAGCTCCTACAATGAGCAGTTCTTC. It specifies CASSPWDGSSYNEQFF. The full variable domain, rest sourced from reference TRBV28 and TRBJ2-1, is DVKVTQSSRYLVKRTGEKVFLECVQDMDHENMFWYRQDPGLGLRLIYFSYDVKMKEKGDIPEGYSVSREKKERFSLILESASTNQTSMYLCASSPWDGSSYNEQFFGPGTRLTVL.